A single sample gave rise to the 3 T cell receptor beta chains below, sequenced in a study of cytomegalovirus exposure and HLA in healthy donors. Amplification used 60 Vbeta primers and 13 Jbeta primers. Clones were sequenced by immunoSEQ multiplex PCR, and TCRdb holds only the in-frame ones, with some missing. The table lists roughly 100,000 clones, 70% to 75% of them singletons. Sequenced sample: PBMCs. The receptors derive from a female donor in good health and CMV-seronegative.

CDR3 sequence: CAWSSGSYEQYF. The CDR3 DNA reads TGTGCCTGGAGTTCAGGCTCCTACGAGCAGTACTTC. The rearrangement uses TRBV30 and TRBJ2-7, with D hard to call. This CDR3 has 12 residues. The germline V gene encodes CDR1 GTSNPN and CDR2 SVGIG (reference sequence). V lost 2 bases and J lost 0, with 5 bases in between. Drawing the rest from reference TRBV30 and TRBJ2-7, the complete variable domain is SQTIHQWPATLVQPVGSPLSLECTVEGTSNPNLYWYRQAAGRGLQLLFYSVGIGQISSEVPQNLSASRPQDRQFILSSKKLLLSDSGFYLCAWSSGSYEQYFGPGTRLTVT.

Only a few counts were recorded for this clone. V and J are TRBV23-1 and TRBJ2-7, with 7 bases lining up with TRBD1. TRBV23-1 has ORF status, its function being uncertain. The ends lost 1 base at V and 2 bases at J; junction bases unmatched: 11. This CDR3 contains 17 residues. CDR3 DNA sequence: TGCGCCAGCAGTCAATACCTGGGAGAGGGGGCTACCTACGAGCAGTACTTC. This encodes CASSQYLGEGATYEQYF.

The J gene is TRBJ2-5, the V gene TRBV15; 7 positions match TRBD2. Trimming removed 11 bases from V and 7 bases from J; junction bases left unmatched: 16. Germline assignment: CDR1 LNHNV and CDR2 YYDKDF (reference sequence). The CDR3 loop spans 14 amino acids. This CDR3 is CASSQRGGQGTQYF. The CDR3 DNA reads TGTGCCTCCTCACAGCGGGGTGGGCAGGGGACCCAGTACTTC.